This T cell receptor beta chain was obtained from a study of STAT5B mutations in CD4+ large granular lymphocyte leukemia. For this clone: Its cognate antigen is unknown.

Profiled with immunoSEQ multiplex PCR; TCRdb holds only in-frame clones, not every one. Of tens of thousands of clones listed, 70% to 90% were seen once; the top ten hold less than 4%. From germline, CDR1 is LGHNT and CDR2 FRNRAP. Trimming took 6 bases from V and 0 from J, leaving 11 bases between them. The CDR3 is made up of 14 amino acids. Study-wide results and caveats: Top patient clones used TRBV06 genes more often: 8/27 versus 2/35 in controls.

The sequenced sample was CD4+ T cells from blood buffy coats. The source of this sequence is a human donor in good health. The chain recombines TRBV12-5 with TRBJ1-2; no reliable D call. The CDR3 region is CASGSDVANYGYTF. CDR3 DNA sequence: TGTGCTAGTGGCTCGGACGTAGCTAACTATGGCTACACCTTC.